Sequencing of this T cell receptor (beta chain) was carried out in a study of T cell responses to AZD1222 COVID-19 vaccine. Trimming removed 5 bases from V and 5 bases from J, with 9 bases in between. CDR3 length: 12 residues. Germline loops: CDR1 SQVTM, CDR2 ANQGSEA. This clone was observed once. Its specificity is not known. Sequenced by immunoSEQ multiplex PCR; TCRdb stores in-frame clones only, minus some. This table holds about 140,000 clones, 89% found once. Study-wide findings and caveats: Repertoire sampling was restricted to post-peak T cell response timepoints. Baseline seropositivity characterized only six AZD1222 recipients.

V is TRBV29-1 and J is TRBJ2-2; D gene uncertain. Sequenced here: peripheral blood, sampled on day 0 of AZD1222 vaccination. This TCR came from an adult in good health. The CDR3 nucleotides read TGCAGCGTTCCTAGGCTAACCGGGGAGCTGTTTTTT. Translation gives CSVPRLTGELFF.